These T cell receptor beta chains were read from a single sample in a study of neoadjuvant anti-PD-1 for oral cavity cancer. Produced via immunoSEQ multiplex PCR; TCRdb's table is partial and in-frame only. Of about 37,000 clones in the sample, more than 35% were seen once. The sequencing here drew on tumor tissue, taken after nivolumab (anti-PD-1) treatment. Source of these receptors: a person aged 35-79 years with oral cavity squamous cell carcinoma. The CDR3 runs from the conserved cysteine through the conserved F or W. A D gene is named only where the DNA matches it firmly. Clone size, where shown, is once, few, many, or a class for clones that have expanded.

>-|TRBJ1-4|TRBD1|TRBV27
CASSFSGTGLEKLFF
TGTGCCAGCAGTTTCAGCGGGACAGGGCTTGAAAAACTGTTTTTT
>-|TRBJ2-3|TRBD2|TRBV30
CAWSMGLAADTQYF
TGTGCCTGGAGTATGGGACTAGCAGCAGATACGCAGTATTTT
>-|TRBJ1-1|-|TRBV9
CASSVQGSGTEAFF
TGTGCCAGCAGCGTGCAGGGGTCGGGCACTGAAGCTTTCTTT
>-|TRBJ2-2|-|TRBV9
CASSVAGSGELFF
TGTGCCAGCAGCGTAGCGGGATCCGGGGAGCTGTTTTTT
>-|TRBJ1-1|-|TRBV28
CASSQALSSRGEAFF
TGTGCCAGCAGCCAGGCCCTTTCATCTAGGGGTGAAGCTTTCTTT
>-|TRBJ1-4|-|TRBV7-2
CASSLRVREKLFF
TGTGCCAGCAGCTTACGGGTTCGTGAAAAACTGTTTTTT
>-|TRBJ1-3|-|TRBV19
CASSMGGSSGNTIYF
TGTGCCAGTAGTATGGGGGGCTCCTCTGGAAACACCATATATTTT
>few|TRBJ1-2|TRBD1|TRBV5-1
CASSFGTDNYGYTF
TGCGCCAGCAGCTTCGGGACAGACAACTATGGCTACACCTTC
>-|TRBJ2-7|TRBD2|TRBV6-5
CASSGQGGSVEYF
TGTGCCAGCTCGGGGCAGGGAGGGTCGGTGGAGTACTTC
>once|TRBJ1-3|-|TRBV30
CAWSSSFGNTIYF
TGTGCCTGGAGTTCGAGTTTTGGAAACACCATATATTTT
>few|TRBJ2-7|-|TRBV29-1
CSVPGGSSYEQYF
TGCAGCGTTCCCGGGGGAAGCTCCTACGAGCAGTACTTC
>-|TRBJ1-5|TRBD1|TRBV27
CASSPRTGSLNQPQHF
TGTGCCAGCAGTCCGAGGACAGGGAGTCTCAATCAGCCCCAGCATTTT
>-|TRBJ2-7|TRBD2|TRBV5-1
CASSITSGSYEQYF
TGCGCCAGCAGCATTACTAGCGGGAGTTACGAGCAGTACTTC
>-|TRBJ1-1|TRBD1|TRBV7-9
CASSYGQGGQNTEAFF
TGTGCCAGCAGCTACGGACAGGGGGGACAGAACACTGAAGCTTTCTTT
>many|TRBJ2-1|TRBD1|TRBV4-2
CASSQEGGQGAGNEQFF
TGTGCCAGCAGCCAAGAGGGTGGACAGGGGGCTGGGAATGAGCAGTTCTTC
>few|TRBJ1-5|-|TRBV13
CASSSGDSNQPQHF
TGTGCCAGCAGCTCGGGTGATAGCAATCAGCCCCAGCATTTT
>-|TRBJ1-1|TRBD1|TRBV10-3
CAISEGQGAPAAFF
TGTGCCATCAGTGAGGGACAGGGGGCCCCCGCTGCTTTCTTT
>-|TRBJ2-5|-|TRBV7-9
CASSLNGNQETQYF
TGTGCCAGCAGCTTAAACGGAAACCAAGAGACCCAGTACTTC
>-|TRBJ2-2|-|TRBV5-4
CAMKARTGELFF
TGTGCCATGAAAGCCCGCACCGGGGAGCTGTTTTTT
>-|TRBJ1-4|-|TRBV5-1
CASSSQGNEKLFF
TGCGCCAGCAGCTCTCAGGGTAATGAAAAACTGTTTTTT
>-|TRBJ2-7|-|TRBV11-2
CASSLPPGGLLEQYF
TGTGCCAGCAGCCTCCCCCCAGGGGGACTTCTCGAGCAGTACTTC
>few|TRBJ1-2|TRBD1|TRBV7-9
CASSLEGQHGYTF
TGTGCCAGCAGCTTAGAGGGACAGCATGGCTACACCTTC
>-|TRBJ1-1|-|TRBV5-6
CASSLLGGGRTEAFF
TGTGCCAGCAGCTTGCTAGGCGGGGGACGAACTGAAGCTTTCTTT
>many|TRBJ1-2|-|TRBV7-3
CASSPGPGHGYTF
TGTGCCAGCAGCCCGGGACCAGGACATGGCTACACCTTC